Listed below are T cell receptor beta chains from one sample, sequenced in a study of cytomegalovirus exposure and HLA in healthy donors. Using immunoSEQ multiplex PCR, the repertoire was profiled, and TCRdb retains in-frame clones only, with some absent. The sample holds about 150,000 clones, roughly 84% seen once. The sample was PBMCs. The receptors come from a boy aged 2-9 years in good health and CMV-seronegative. Each CDR3 is given with its conserved first and last residue. The order of the fields is V gene, J gene, CDR3 protein.

>TRBV10-3|TRBJ2-1
CAISESVVLAGLSYNEQFF
>TRBV2|TRBJ2-7
CASSHGREVLASYEQYF
>TRBV19|TRBJ2-7
CASSPRTGGYEQYF
>TRBV5-6|TRBJ2-1
CASSLVLQGQFF
>TRBV9|TRBJ1-1
CASSAGWTGSLGTEAFF
>TRBV5-5|TRBJ2-7
CASSPPFGFYEQYF
>TRBV9|TRBJ2-2
CASSKYLPGPGAAGELFF
>TRBV6-1|TRBJ2-7
CASSVGPGTGGNEQYF
>TRBV28|TRBJ2-1
CASRKDTYNEQFF
>TRBV6-5|TRBJ2-7
CASSNLDRIEQYF
>TRBV12-5|TRBJ1-5
CASGLALGGGRPGQPQHF
>TRBV7-8|TRBJ2-3
CASSPAGRGTDTQYF
>TRBV10-1|TRBJ1-5
CASSEGGAGQPQHF
>TRBV7-2|TRBJ2-7
CASSLTTGPYEQYF
>TRBV9|TRBJ2-5
CASSEMDSQETQYF
>TRBV30|TRBJ1-2
CAWGAGTLETGYTF
>TRBV28|TRBJ1-1
CAIYGATEAFF
>TRBV27|TRBJ1-2
CASSLLRFGSGGYTF
>TRBV18|TRBJ2-6
CASSSGQGFSSGANVLTF
>TRBV19|TRBJ1-4
CASSTGIATNEKLFF
>TRBV10-3|TRBJ1-2
CAISEGQGDGYTF
>TRBV6-6|TRBJ2-7
CALSAGLFTYEQYF
>TRBV7-3|TRBJ2-3
CASSLGGRGVVPDTQYF
>TRBV2|TRBJ2-1
CASRWTSGRDEQFF
>TRBV25-1|TRBJ2-5
CASSRGTSGSSRQETQYF
>TRBV7-9|TRBJ2-7
CASSLALARGQGALGQYF
>TRBV19|TRBJ1-1
CASKMTANTEAFF